This paragraph reports one TCR beta chain. The antigen remains unidentified. TCRdb re-called the multiplex PCR reads through MiXCR, storing one row per CDR3 protein. The sample gives 270,000 or so distinct CDR3 sequences, roughly 31% of which show up once; 1.1% is in the top ten. Breast cancer patients provided tissue from their axillary draining lymph nodes. The record originates from a study of breast tumors, draining lymph nodes, adjacent tissues. Study-wide results and caveats: Findings are consistent with lymph node origin and intratumoral expansion of most tumor T cells. Compared with lymph nodes, tumors were less diverse; compared with nontumor tissue, more.

V was shortened by 8 bases and J by 5 bases, with 18 bases between the two germline ends. There are 15 residues in the CDR3. Germline CDR1 SNHLY, CDR2 FYNNEI. The sequence came from a female donor with breast cancer. Some clones in this sample may be carry-over from other donors' samples. The rearrangement uses TRBV2 and TRBJ1-4, with D possibly matching TRBD1 (5 bases). The specimen sequenced was axillary lymph node tissue. As DNA, the CDR3 is TGTGCCAGCCCGGGATTAACAGGCCTAAATGAAAAACTGTTTTTT. Protein: CASPGLTGLNEKLFF.